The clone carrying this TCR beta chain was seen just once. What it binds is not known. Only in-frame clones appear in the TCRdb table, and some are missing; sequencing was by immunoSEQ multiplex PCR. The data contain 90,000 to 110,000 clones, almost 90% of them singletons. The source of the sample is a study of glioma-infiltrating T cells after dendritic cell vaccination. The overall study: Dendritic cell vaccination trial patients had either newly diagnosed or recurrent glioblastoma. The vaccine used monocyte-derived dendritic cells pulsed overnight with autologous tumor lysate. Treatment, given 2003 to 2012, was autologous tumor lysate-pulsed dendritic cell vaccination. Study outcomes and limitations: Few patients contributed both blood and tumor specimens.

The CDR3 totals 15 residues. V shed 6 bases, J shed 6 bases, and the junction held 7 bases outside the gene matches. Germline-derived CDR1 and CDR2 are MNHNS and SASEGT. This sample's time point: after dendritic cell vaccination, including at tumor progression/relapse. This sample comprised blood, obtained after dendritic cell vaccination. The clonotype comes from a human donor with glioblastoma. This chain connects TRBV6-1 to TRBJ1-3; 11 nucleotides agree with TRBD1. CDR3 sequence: CASRGDRGGPNTIYF. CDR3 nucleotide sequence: TGTGCCAGCAGGGGGGACAGGGGGGGACCAAACACCATATATTTT.